Below, 5 T cell receptor beta chains from the same sample are listed, as sequenced in a study of blood T cell repertoires in COVID-19. Some clones are missing from TCRdb's copy, which holds only in-frame ones; the method was immunoSEQ multiplex PCR. The table lists 60,000 to 75,000 clones, around four fifths of them singletons. Sequencing was done on a sample of peripheral blood. The receptors derive from a human donor in a cohort sampled during active COVID-19.

J is TRBJ2-1 and V is TRBV5-1; 7 bases are a match to TRBD2. The germline V gene has CDR1 SGHRS and CDR2 YFSETQ. With V trimmed by 5 bases and J by 6 bases, 5 bases remained unmatched. This CDR3 contains 13 residues. In nucleotides, the CDR3 is TGCGCCAGCAGTTTGACTAGCACCAATGAGCAGTTCTTC. Protein: CASSLTSTNEQFF.

The chain joins TRBV7-2 to TRBJ1-6; D call uncertain. Germline V lookup: CDR1 SGHTA, CDR2 FQGNSA. There are 15 residues in the CDR3. V was trimmed by 1 base and J by 4 bases, leaving 8 bases between them. For the CDR3, the DNA is TGTGCCAGCAGCTTAGGATCGGGTTATAATTCACCCCTCCACTTT. It specifies CASSLGSGYNSPLHF.

The chain combines TRBV29-1 with TRBJ1-1; D call uncertain. Germline CDR1 reads SQVTM; CDR2 reads ANQGSEA. The CDR3 runs 13 residues. Deletions cut 6 bases from V and 1 base from J, with 12 bases between. In nucleotides, the CDR3 is TGCAGCGTGCAGACATGGCCGAACACTGAAGCTTTCTTT. Protein sequence: CSVQTWPNTEAFF.

This chain connects TRBV29-1 to TRBJ2-7; 8 bases are a match to TRBD1. The V and J ends lost 6 bases and 3 bases, in that order; junction bases with no gene match: 7. The CDR3 has 13 amino acids. Germline lookup yields CDR1 SQVTM and CDR2 ANQGSEA. The CDR3: CSVTGTGNYEQYF. The CDR3 nucleotides are TGCAGCGTGACCGGGACAGGTAACTACGAGCAGTACTTC.

This clone was observed once. In DNA, the CDR3 is TGTGCCAGCAGCTTTGAGACAGGCGGAACTAATGAAAAACTGTTTTTT. It translates to CASSFETGGTNEKLFF. The chain couples TRBV5-5 to TRBJ1-4; possible D gene TRBD1, 6 bases. Trimming removed 2 bases from V and 1 base from J, with 12 bases in between. The germline V gene has CDR1 SGHKS and CDR2 YYEKEE (reference sequence). The CDR3 sequence is 16 residues long.